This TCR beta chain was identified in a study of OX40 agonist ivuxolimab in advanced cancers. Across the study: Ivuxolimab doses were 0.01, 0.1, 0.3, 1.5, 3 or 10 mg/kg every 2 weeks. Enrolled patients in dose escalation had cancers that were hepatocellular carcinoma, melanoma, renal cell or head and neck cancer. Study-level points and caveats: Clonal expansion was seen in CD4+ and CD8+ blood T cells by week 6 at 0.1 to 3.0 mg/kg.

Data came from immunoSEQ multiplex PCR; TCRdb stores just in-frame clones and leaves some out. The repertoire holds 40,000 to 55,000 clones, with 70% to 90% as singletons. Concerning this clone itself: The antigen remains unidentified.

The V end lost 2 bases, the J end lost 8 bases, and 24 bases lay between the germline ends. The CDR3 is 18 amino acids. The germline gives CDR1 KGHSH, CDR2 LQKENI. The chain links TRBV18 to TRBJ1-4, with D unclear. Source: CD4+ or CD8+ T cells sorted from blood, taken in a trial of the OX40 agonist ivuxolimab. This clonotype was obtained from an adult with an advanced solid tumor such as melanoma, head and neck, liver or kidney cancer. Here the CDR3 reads CASSPNVIYGASNEKLFF. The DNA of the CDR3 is TGTGCCAGCTCACCAAACGTAATCTACGGAGCCTCGAACGAAAAACTGTTTTTT.